This is a list of T cell receptor beta chains from one sample in a study of blood T cells in healthy people across ages. TCRdb recomputed calls from the 5' RACE reads with MiXCR, one row per CDR3 protein. The top ten hold about 4.1% of the sample, which has approximately 1.5 million distinct CDR3 sequences, under 55% seen once. Source material: blood. The receptors were gathered from a woman younger than 30 in good health. CDR3s include the opening cysteine and the closing phenylalanine or tryptophan.

TRBV9,CASSVAVTGSGNTIYF
TRBV7-2,CASSLVPDINYNEQFF
TRBV9,CASSELTGPYEKLFF
TRBV11-2,CASSYRFDRGTDTQYF
TRBV5-5,CASSLDPGTYEQYF
TRBV9,CASSVEWIRGDTQYF
TRBV6-2/TRBV6-3,CASSYRRGPTDTQYF
TRBV15,CATSRDRLADTQYF
TRBV4-1,CASSQRDNSNQPQHF
TRBV7-2,CASVWEREGQETQYF
TRBV3-1,CASSQSPPGGGYTF
TRBV7-3,CASSLRTSLTYNEQYF
TRBV4-2,CASSQVQGGEQFF
TRBV20-1,CSAPTLNTEAFF
TRBV2,CASRHPGQGVTGELFF
TRBV29-1,CSVGGQGINEKLFF
TRBV27,CASSPDSFSGNTIYF
TRBV5-1,CASSSDRLGHYGYTF
TRBV14,CASSHGGAAFF
TRBV4-2,CASSQDWREPTMKQFF
TRBV19,CASRMSDSSGYTF
TRBV25-1,CASSDRDRGPEAFF
TRBV7-6,CASSSGTQRTNEQFF
TRBV12-5,CVSGLGPVGTQYF
TRBV6-1,CASNRLALYEQYF
TRBV7-2,CASSPLGWGGVQFF
TRBV4-3,CASSTSGRGDTQYF
TRBV10-3,CASKTGPQNTEAFF
TRBV12-3/TRBV12-4,CASRGTRLAFF
TRBV18,CASSPSAGGYYGYTF
TRBV9,CASSGLAGFNEQYF
TRBV4-1,CASRPSVSTSGGWETQYF
TRBV4-3,CASSQDSRLAGHNEQFF
TRBV6-1,CASTEGADRVGNTEAFF
TRBV5-1,CASSLTPGGNGYTF
TRBV7-2,CASSFGVVTDTQYF
TRBV5-1,CASRASGEEKAFF
TRBV4-1,CASSHTGTGSNEQFF
TRBV4-3,CASSQDLLRTTVEQYF
TRBV6-6,CASSYSMLAPNSPLHF
TRBV20-1,CSARRTGNYGYTF
TRBV5-6,CASSAEQGLRSPQHF
TRBV14,CASSQDRTAAEKLFF
TRBV7-9,CASSLPGLGNTEAFF
TRBV7-3,CANSLSSQREGNTGELFF